Listed below are T cell receptor beta chains from one sample, sequenced in a study of cytomegalovirus exposure and HLA in healthy donors. Data came from immunoSEQ multiplex PCR; TCRdb stores just in-frame clones and leaves some out. The table includes more than 150,000 clones, roughly 80% detected once. Material for sequencing was PBMCs. Every receptor here comes from a young woman in good health and CMV-seropositive. CDR3s include the opening cysteine and the closing phenylalanine or tryptophan. D genes are given only for firm matches. Not all rows give a size; the values are once, few, many and, for expanded clones, a class.

D	J	size	V	DNA	CDR3
TRBD1	TRBJ1-1	-	TRBV6-5	TGTGCCAGCAGAGGACAGGGGATTCCTGAAGCTTTCTTT	CASRGQGIPEAFF
TRBD1	TRBJ1-5	once	TRBV5-1	TGCGCCAGCAGCTTGGGAGGGACAGGGCACCAGCCCCAGCATTTT	CASSLGGTGHQPQHF
-	TRBJ1-1	once	TRBV7-8	TGTGCCAGCAGCCTTCGGCGGAGCACTGAAGCTTTCTTT	CASSLRRSTEAFF
-	TRBJ2-3	-	TRBV5-1	TGCGCCAGCAGCTTAGTTCAGGGTGGTTCAACAGATACGCAGTATTTT	CASSLVQGGSTDTQYF
TRBD2	TRBJ2-1	-	TRBV29-1	TGCAGCGTTTTCCCCAGCGGGGCGTACAATGAGCAGTTCTTC	CSVFPSGAYNEQFF
-	TRBJ1-2	-	TRBV28	TGTGCCAGCAGTTTATCAGGGGATGGCTACACCTTC	CASSLSGDGYTF
-	TRBJ1-1	-	TRBV27	TGTGCCAGCAGTCAGCGGGGTGAAGCTTTCTTT	CASSQRGEAFF
TRBD2	TRBJ2-7	-	TRBV7-9	TGTGCCAGCAGCTTAGTGCTTGCGGGAGGAGCCTACGAGCAGTACTTC	CASSLVLAGGAYEQYF
-	TRBJ1-2	-	TRBV4-3	TGCGCCAGCAGCCCACACAGGGCGGCTAACTATGGCTACACCTTC	CASSPHRAANYGYTF
-	TRBJ2-7	-	TRBV7-2	TGTGCCAGCAGCTTAGCCAGGGAATACGAGCAGTACTTC	CASSLAREYEQYF
-	TRBJ2-1	-	TRBV27	TGTGCCAGCAGTTTCATCGGCGGGATGGGTGAGCAGTTCTTC	CASSFIGGMGEQFF
TRBD2	TRBJ2-1	-	TRBV5-4	TGTGCCAGCAGCAGAAGGGTGGCGGGGGGGGACAATGAGCAGTTCTTC	CASSRRVAGGDNEQFF
TRBD1	TRBJ1-2	-	TRBV5-8	TGTGCCAGCAGTCCTTTAATGGGACAGTACACCTTC	CASSPLMGQYTF
TRBD1	TRBJ2-1	-	TRBV9	TGTGCCAGCAGCGGGACAGGGGGCGCGGGCGTCTACAATGAGCAGTTCTTC	CASSGTGGAGVYNEQFF
TRBD1	TRBJ1-2	-	TRBV5-6	TGTGCCAGCAGCTCTGGAGGACAGGTGCCTTCCTACTATGGCTACACCTTC	CASSSGGQVPSYYGYTF
-	TRBJ1-4	once	TRBV7-2	TGTGCCAGCAGCCGCCGGACTACGCCTAATGAAAAACTGTTTTTT	CASSRRTTPNEKLFF
-	TRBJ2-2	-	TRBV4-1	TGCGCCAGCAGCCAAGTCCGGTTGGCGGCCGGGGAGCTGTTTTTT	CASSQVRLAAGELFF
TRBD2	TRBJ2-5	-	TRBV7-2	TGTGCCAGCAGTAGACTAGCCTCCGCTGAGACCCAGTACTTC	CASSRLASAETQYF
-	TRBJ1-1	few	TRBV5-1	TGCGCCAGCAGACAGGCATTGAACACTGAAGCTTTCTTT	CASRQALNTEAFF
-	TRBJ1-2	-	TRBV5-4	TGTGCCAGCAGCCAAGACCCTGGGGCCTATGGCTACACCTTC	CASSQDPGAYGYTF
-	TRBJ1-5	-	TRBV11-2	TGTGCCAGCAGCTTAAAAGCTACAGTCGTTAATAGCAATCAGCCCCAGCATTTT	CASSLKATVVNSNQPQHF
-	TRBJ1-1	-	TRBV7-9	TGTTCCAGCAGCCTCGGTTCGTCTGAAGCTTTCTTT	CSSSLGSSEAFF
TRBD1	TRBJ1-1	-	TRBV10-1	TGCGCCAGCAGTGAGGCCCGAACAGGGGGCGGGCAAGCTTTCTTT	CASSEARTGGGQAFF
TRBD1	TRBJ1-1	-	TRBV6-5	TGTGCCAGCAGTTACGAAATTGCAGGGGGCACTGAAGCTTTCTTT	CASSYEIAGGTEAFF
-	TRBJ1-5	-	TRBV7-9	TGTGCCAGCAGCAAAAGCTGGGGGGGTGGCAATCAGCCCCAGCATTTT	CASSKSWGGGNQPQHF
-	TRBJ2-5	-	TRBV9	TGTGCCAGCAGCCGAGCGCACGACCCACAAGAGACCCAGTACTTC	CASSRAHDPQETQYF
TRBD1	TRBJ1-1	few	TRBV4-1	TGCGCCAGCAGCCAGACAGGGGGTAACACTGAAGCTTTCTTT	CASSQTGGNTEAFF
-	TRBJ1-1	-	TRBV29-1	TGCAGCGTTGATCTCAGGGGCGGCACTGAAGCTTTCTTT	CSVDLRGGTEAFF
-	TRBJ2-7	-	TRBV11-2	TGTGCCAGCAGCTTGGCCCAGACTACCAGCTCCTACGAGCAGTACTTC	CASSLAQTTSSYEQYF
TRBD1	TRBJ1-1	-	TRBV5-4	TGTGCCAGCAGCCCGGGGGGGACAGTGAACACTGAAGCTTTCTTT	CASSPGGTVNTEAFF
-	TRBJ1-1	-	TRBV29-1	TGCAGCGTCCAAGCTTACAGGCCCGGGTCCCTAAGCTCATACAACACTGAAGCTTTCTTT	CSVQAYRPGSLSSYNTEAFF
TRBD2	TRBJ2-3	-	TRBV18	TGTGCCAGCTCACCAAGGCGGGGGGACAGCACAGATACGCAGTATTTT	CASSPRRGDSTDTQYF
TRBD1	TRBJ1-1	-	TRBV6-4	TGTGCCAGCAGTAACAGGGGGAGCACTGAAGCTTTCTTT	CASSNRGSTEAFF
-	TRBJ1-6	-	TRBV19	TGTGCCAGTAGTATTCCACAAAACTCCTATAATTCACCCCTCCACTTT	CASSIPQNSYNSPLHF
TRBD1	TRBJ1-5	-	TRBV2	TGTGCCAGCAGCGCTGACAGGGATCAGCCCCAGCATTTT	CASSADRDQPQHF
TRBD1	TRBJ1-3	-	TRBV13	TGTGCCAGCAGCCTCGACAGGGTGGGAGGAAACACCATATATTTT	CASSLDRVGGNTIYF
TRBD1	TRBJ2-5	-	TRBV5-1	TGCGCCAGCAGCTTCGGCAGGGGGTATCAAGAGACCCAGTACTTC	CASSFGRGYQETQYF
-	TRBJ2-2	-	TRBV9	TGTGCCAGCAGTCCCTTGGCGGGGACGAACACCGGGGAGCTGTTTTTT	CASSPLAGTNTGELFF
TRBD1	TRBJ2-7	-	TRBV7-8	TGTGCCAGCAGCGAGACAGGGGGCGCCTCCTACGAGCAGTACTTC	CASSETGGASYEQYF
-	TRBJ2-5	-	TRBV7-8	TGTGCCAGCAGCTTAGACAGGTCGCGGACCCAGTACTTC	CASSLDRSRTQYF
-	TRBJ1-2	once	TRBV28	TGTGCCAGCTCCCGACAGCCGGGGGGCTATGGCTACACCTTC	CASSRQPGGYGYTF
-	TRBJ2-7	-	TRBV15	TGTGCCACCAGTCTGCAGTCCTCCTACGAGCAGTACTTC	CATSLQSSYEQYF
-	TRBJ2-1	once	TRBV10-2	TGCGCCAGCAGTGAACTTAGGGGTGAGCAGTTCTTC	CASSELRGEQFF
TRBD2	TRBJ2-3	-	TRBV2	TGTGCCAGCAGTGCGGAACGGGAGGAGGTGACAGATACGCAGTATTTT	CASSAEREEVTDTQYF
-	TRBJ1-3	-	TRBV9	TGTGCCAGCAGCGAGGGGGAAGGGTACTCTGGAAACACCATATATTTT	CASSEGEGYSGNTIYF